This record covers a single T cell receptor (beta chain). Using immunoSEQ multiplex PCR, the repertoire was profiled, and TCRdb retains in-frame clones only, with some absent. The data show approximately 23,000 clones, around 87% seen once. The sample comes from a study of T cells in localized non-small cell lung cancer. The germline V and J ends were trimmed by 0 bases and 2 bases, with 7 bases remaining between them. CDR3 length: 14 amino acids. CDR1 is SGDLS and CDR2 is YYNGEE in the germline V gene. The source of this sequence is a man aged 40 to 75 with stage II lung adenocarcinoma. Sequenced material: PBMCs, taken before any cancer treatment. The V call is TRBV9, the J call TRBJ2-3; D unclear. As DNA, the CDR3 is TGTGCCAGCAGCGTAGTACGTTTCACAGATACGCAGTATTTT. It specifies CASSVVRFTDTQYF.